The next 6 T cell receptor beta chains were all read from a single sample in a study of blood T cell repertoires in COVID-19. Clones were sequenced by immunoSEQ multiplex PCR, and TCRdb holds only the in-frame ones, with some missing. This sample has 250,000 or so clones; about 93% occur once, and the top ten carry around 0.86%. The specimen was peripheral blood. The source is a man aged 30 to 39 with COVID-19, enrolled during active disease.

The genes are TRBV7-9 and TRBJ2-3, with 7 bases lining up with TRBD1. Trimming removed 7 bases from V and 0 bases from J; junction bases left unmatched: 4. The CDR3 has 14 amino acids. Germline V CDR1 and CDR2: SEHNR, FQNEAQ (reference sequence). Here the CDR3 reads CASIGGPSTDTQYF. The CDR3 DNA follows: TGTGCCAGCATAGGGGGCCCTAGCACAGATACGCAGTATTTT.

The J gene is TRBJ1-4, the V gene TRBV5-4; the D is unclear. Trimming removed 4 bases from V and 0 bases from J, with 10 bases in between. The CDR3 totals 15 residues. The germline V gene encodes CDR1 SGHNT and CDR2 YYREEE (reference sequence). The CDR3 DNA sequence: TGTGCCAGCAGCGCGTCATCGACAACTAATGAAAAACTGTTTTTT. It is translated as CASSASSTTNEKLFF.

The genes are TRBV18 and TRBJ2-1; 15 bases map to TRBD2. There are 17 residues in the CDR3. Germline V gene sequence: CDR1 KGHSH, CDR2 LQKENI. Trimming cost V 1 base and J 4 bases; bases outside gene matches: 2. DNA of the CDR3: TGTGCCAGCTCACCACGGACTAGCGGGGGGGTGTACAATGAGCAGTTCTTC. Translation: CASSPRTSGGVYNEQFF.

The chain couples TRBV6-5 to TRBJ1-6; 7 positions match TRBD1. This CDR3 is 14 amino acids long. Germline V CDR1 and CDR2: MNHEY, SVGAGI. With 10 bases clipped from V and 5 bases from J, the junction kept 8 bases outside the gene matches. CDR3 sequence: CATTTGANNSPLHF. CDR3 DNA sequence: TGTGCCACCACAACAGGGGCCAATAATTCACCCCTCCACTTT.

The count of this clone is one. The gene calls are TRBV4-2 and TRBJ1-2; D gene uncertain. The germline V gene has CDR1 LGHNA and CDR2 YNFKEQ. The germline V and J ends were trimmed by 1 base and 1 base, with 10 bases remaining between them. This CDR3 has 15 amino acids. The CDR3 nucleotides are TGTGCCAGCAGCCAAGGGCGGTTAGGTAACTATGGCTACACCTTC. Amino acids: CASSQGRLGNYGYTF.

This sequence joins TRBV4-1 and TRBJ2-7; TRBD2 matches 10 bases. Germline V CDR1 and CDR2: MGHRA, YSYEKL. J gave up 5 bases and V 3 bases, and 7 bases lay outside the gene matches. There are 15 residues in the CDR3. The CDR3 loop reads CASSQPGLAFNEQYF. The CDR3, as DNA: TGCGCCAGCAGCCAGCCGGGACTAGCGTTCAACGAGCAGTACTTC.